This entry concerns a single T cell receptor beta chain. The sample belongs to a study of blood T cell repertoires in COVID-19. Profiling relied on immunoSEQ multiplex PCR, and the TCRdb table lists in-frame clones only, not all of them. This sample carries approximately 150,000 clones, around 84% of them seen once, and the ten largest clones take 9.5% to 13%. Germline CDR1 SGDLS, CDR2 YYNGEE. The CDR3 is 13 amino acids. Trimming removed 4 bases at V and 4 bases at J, with 11 bases between. The sequenced sample was peripheral blood. This sequence joins TRBV9 and TRBJ1-2; D gene unclear. This TCR came from a man aged 55 to 70 with active or convalescent COVID-19. The CDR3 region is CASSPPMPYGYTF. The CDR3 DNA is TGTGCCAGCAGCCCACCTATGCCCTATGGCTACACCTTC.